This T cell receptor beta chain came from a study of cytomegalovirus exposure and HLA in healthy donors. Notes on this clone: Its target is not known.

Study-wide points: Later on, an analysis found that several of the most significant clusters appeared to be linked to common viral pathogens, which included parvovirus B19. TRBV6-2, TRBV6-3 and some other V segments were unresolvable in 87-base-pair reads. Testing in vitro showed a few CMV-associated chains specific for CMV antigens.

PCR used 60 Vbeta primers and 13 Jbeta primers. Clones were sequenced by immunoSEQ multiplex PCR, and TCRdb holds only the in-frame ones, with some missing. This sample has about 110,000 clones; around 88% occur once, and the top ten carry 1.5% to 2%. The CDR3 has 15 residues. Germline CDR1 reads KGHSY; CDR2 reads FQNENV. The V end lost 0 bases, the J end lost 7 bases, and 13 bases lay between the germline ends. Sequences were obtained from PBMCs. The V call is TRBV16, the J call TRBJ1-5; D might be TRBD1 (6 bases). The receptor's source is a man in his forties in good health and CMV-seronegative. The CDR3 DNA sequence: TGTGCCAGCAGCCAATCTCGGGGGCGGGGGCAGCCCCAGCATTTT. Its translation: CASSQSRGRGQPQHF.